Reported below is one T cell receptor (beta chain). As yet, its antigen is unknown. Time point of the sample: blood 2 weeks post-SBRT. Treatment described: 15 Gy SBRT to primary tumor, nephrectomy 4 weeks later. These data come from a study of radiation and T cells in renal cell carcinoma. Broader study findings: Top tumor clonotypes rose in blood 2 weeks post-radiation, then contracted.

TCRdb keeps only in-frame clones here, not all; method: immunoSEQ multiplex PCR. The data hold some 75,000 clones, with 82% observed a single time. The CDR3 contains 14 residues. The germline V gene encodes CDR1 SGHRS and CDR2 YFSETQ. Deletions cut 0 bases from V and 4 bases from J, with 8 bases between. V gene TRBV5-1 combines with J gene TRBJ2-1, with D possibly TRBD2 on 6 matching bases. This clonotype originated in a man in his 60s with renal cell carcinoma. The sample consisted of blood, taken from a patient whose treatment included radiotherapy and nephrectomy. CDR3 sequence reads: CASSLASAYNEQFF. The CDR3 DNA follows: TGCGCCAGCAGCTTGGCTAGCGCTTACAATGAGCAGTTCTTC.